The 26 T cell receptor beta chains below all came from one sample that was sequenced in a study of shared T cell receptors in the human thymus. Data came from immunoSEQ multiplex PCR; TCRdb stores just in-frame clones and leaves some out. The sample consists of about 710,000 clones, more than 75% of them appearing once. These same data were also listed under a study on human thymus T cells.

Sample: thymocytes. Receptors were obtained from a boy in the first two years of life with a congenital heart defect.

This chain links TRBV6-5 with TRBJ2-4; possibly TRBD2 for D (5 bases). The germline V gene has CDR1 MNHEY and CDR2 SVGAGI. V lost 2 bases and J lost 10, with 18 bases in between. This CDR3 contains 15 residues. The CDR3 nucleotides are TGTGCCAGCAGTTACGAGGGAGAACACATGCGGATTCAGTACTTC. Translation gives CASSYEGEHMRIQYF.

CDR3: CASSSPTGDTGELFF. The DNA of the CDR3 is TGTGCCAGCAGCTCACCGACAGGTGACACCGGGGAGCTGTTTTTT. The chain carries TRBV5-6 and TRBJ2-2; D may be TRBD1 (6 bases). CDR3 size: 15 residues. Germline V gene data show CDR1 as SGHDT and CDR2 as YYEEEE. V lost 3 bases, J lost 3 bases, and 12 bases lay in between.

This sequence joins TRBV30 and TRBJ2-1; D is unclear. Germline CDR1 is GTSNPN and CDR2 is SVGIG (reference sequence). V was cut by 3 bases and J by 8 bases, with 8 bases left in between. The CDR3 covers 11 residues. The CDR3 is CAWRDIDEQFF. The DNA of the CDR3 is TGTGCCTGGAGAGATATAGATGAGCAGTTCTTC.

As DNA, the CDR3 is TGTGCCAGCAGCCATACAGGGTTTGACCTGCAGTACTTC. Residues: CASSHTGFDLQYF. This rearrangement joins TRBV14 to TRBJ2-7; a weak D match, TRBD1 (6 bases). Germline V CDR1 and CDR2: SGHDN, FVKESK. Deletions cut 3 bases from V and 9 bases from J, with 15 bases between. This CDR3 has 13 amino acids.

The chain joins TRBV7-3 to TRBJ2-1, with 7 bases lining up with TRBD2. The CDR3 contains 14 residues. Germline CDR1 is SGHTA and CDR2 is FQGTGA. V lost 4 bases, J lost 8 bases, and 8 bases stayed unmatched. The CDR3 nucleotides are TGTGCCAGCAGCTCAACCCGGGACTATGATGAGCAGTTCTTC. Translation: CASSSTRDYDEQFF.

V and J are TRBV6-5 and TRBJ2-5; D is ambiguous. The germline V and J ends were trimmed by 3 bases and 1 base, with 6 bases remaining between them. This CDR3 comprises 13 residues. The germline gives CDR1 MNHEY, CDR2 SVGAGI. CDR3 sequence reads: CASSYEFQETQYF. DNA for the CDR3: TGTGCCAGCAGTTATGAGTTCCAAGAGACCCAGTACTTC.

This chain uses TRBV28 with TRBJ1-4; TRBD1 agrees at 8 bases. Germline values: CDR1 MDHEN, CDR2 SYDVKM. The junction had 6 bases not matched to a gene; V was cut back by 3 bases and J by 6 bases. This CDR3 contains 15 residues. The CDR3 reads CASSFPGGVDEKLFF. CDR3 DNA sequence: TGTGCCAGCAGTTTCCCAGGGGGCGTCGATGAAAAACTGTTTTTT.

This chain uses TRBV21-1 with TRBJ1-4; the table's D call, TRBD1, has no DNA check behind it. TRBV21-1 is an annotated pseudogene. CDR3 length: 17 amino acids. The CDR3 bases are TGTGCCAGCAGCAAAGACGCCGGGACAGGGGGAGATGAAAAACTGTTTTTT. Translating gives CASSKDAGTGGDEKLFF.

The chain uses TRBV4-3 and TRBJ1-3; tentatively, D is TRBD1 (6 bases). Trimming removed 0 bases at V and 0 bases at J, with 15 bases between. The CDR3 totals 18 residues. CDR1 LGHNA and CDR2 YSLEER come from the germline V gene. The CDR3 reads CASSQEVPRGPSGNTIYF. The CDR3 DNA reads as TGCGCCAGCAGCCAAGAAGTCCCCAGGGGACCCTCTGGAAACACCATATATTTT.

The chain carries TRBV9 and TRBJ2-1; 15 nucleotides line up with TRBD2. The CDR3 runs to 21 residues. CDR1 and CDR2 from the germline V gene are SGDLS and YYNGEE. With 3 bases clipped from V and 0 bases from J, the junction kept 13 bases outside the gene matches. CDR3 in amino acids: CASSGKSPGLAGGGSYNEQFF. Here the CDR3 DNA reads TGTGCCAGCAGCGGAAAATCCCCGGGACTAGCGGGAGGAGGCTCCTACAATGAGCAGTTCTTC.

CDR3 region: CASRQGVEIDTQYF. DNA for the CDR3: TGTGCCAGCAGACAGGGGGTAGAGATAGATACGCAGTATTTT. The chain uses TRBV28 and TRBJ2-3; 8 bases are a match to TRBD1. CDR1 MDHEN and CDR2 SYDVKM come from the germline V gene. This CDR3 spans 14 amino acids. V was clipped by 6 bases and J by 5 bases; unmatched bases: 7.

The rearrangement uses TRBV28 and TRBJ1-2; 7 bases line up with TRBD1. Germline CDR1 is MDHEN and CDR2 is SYDVKM. With 10 bases clipped from V and 3 bases from J, the junction kept 8 bases outside the gene matches. There are 13 residues in the CDR3. The CDR3, as DNA: TGTGCCACCCAAGCACAGGGGCACTATGGCTACACCTTC. This codes for CATQAQGHYGYTF.

This clone was counted a single time. This rearrangement joins TRBV7-9 to TRBJ2-2, with no clear D. Germline V lookup: CDR1 SEHNR, CDR2 FQNEAQ (reference sequence). The CDR3 is 11 amino acids. Trimming left V 2 bases short and J 9 bases short, with 4 bases between. For the CDR3, the DNA is TGTGCCAGCAGCTTATCCAGGGAGCTGTTTTTT. It specifies CASSLSRELFF.

V is TRBV29-1 and J is TRBJ2-4; a possible D gene is TRBD1 (6 bases). The CDR3 is 16 amino acids. V shed 5 bases and J shed 0 bases, with 17 bases lying between them. The germline CDR1 and CDR2 sequences are SQVTM and ANQGSEA. The CDR3 sequence: CSVSDRNDLAKNIQYF. The DNA of the CDR3 is TGCAGCGTTTCGGACAGAAATGACTTAGCCAAAAACATTCAGTACTTC.

The rearrangement joins TRBV4-1 to TRBJ1-1, with D perhaps matching TRBD1 (5 bases). The germline CDR1 and CDR2 sequences are MGHRA and YSYEKL. The V and J ends lost 0 bases and 7 bases respectively, with 9 bases between them. The length of the CDR3 is 13 residues. This chain's CDR3 is CASSQDPGGEAFF. In DNA form, the CDR3 reads TGCGCCAGCAGCCAAGATCCCGGGGGTGAAGCTTTCTTT.

This chain uses TRBV19 with TRBJ1-2, with D maybe TRBD1 (5 bases). Germline loops: CDR1 LNHDA, CDR2 SQIVND (reference sequence). The length of the CDR3 is 13 residues. Trimming took 11 bases from V and 6 from J, leaving 19 bases between them. The CDR3 region is CAVNRGGGDGYTF. The CDR3 nucleotides read TGTGCCGTAAACCGCGGGGGGGGAGATGGCTACACCTTC.

This rearrangement joins TRBV28 to TRBJ2-5; TRBD2 might be the D (6 bases). The CDR3 loop spans 11 amino acids. Germline CDR1 MDHEN, CDR2 SYDVKM. Trimming cost V 8 bases and J 4 bases, with 8 bases left between them. Here the CDR3 DNA reads TGTGCCAGCGGGGGAGGAGAGACCCAGTACTTC. It is translated as CASGGGETQYF.

This chain uses TRBV28 with TRBJ1-6; 9 bases fit TRBD1. Germline CDR1 MDHEN, CDR2 SYDVKM. The CDR3 totals 16 residues. V was pared by 6 bases and J by 10 bases, with 13 bases of the junction left unmatched. The CDR3, as DNA: TGTGCCAGCAGACCCCCAGGGACAGGGATAGGATCACCCCTCCACTTT. Translating gives CASRPPGTGIGSPLHF.

The chain uses TRBV19 and TRBJ2-7; weak D call: TRBD1 (6 bases). Germline V CDR1 and CDR2: LNHDA, SQIVND (reference sequence). V lost 1 base and J 1 base, leaving 14 bases between the germline ends. The CDR3 loop spans 16 amino acids. The CDR3 loop is CASSIGSGDGSYEQYF. The CDR3 region has the DNA TGTGCCAGTAGTATAGGGTCAGGGGACGGGTCCTACGAGCAGTACTTC. Full variable domain (outside the CDR3, taken from reference TRBV19 and TRBJ2-7): DGGITQSPKYLFRKEGQNVTLSCEQNLNHDAMYWYRQDPGQGLRLIYYSQIVNDFQKGDIAEGYSVSREKKESFPLTVTSAQKNPTAFYLCASSIGSGDGSYEQYFGPGTRLTVT.

The gene calls are TRBV27 and TRBJ1-2; D is unclear. With 6 bases removed from V and 6 bases from J, the gap between germline ends came to 26 bases. Germline V gene data show CDR1 as MNHEY and CDR2 as SMNVEV (reference sequence). The CDR3 totals 17 residues. The CDR3 region has the DNA TGTGCCAGCAGATCTAACCCACCAGGACGGGGTAGGGATGGCTACACCTTC. It translates to CASRSNPPGRGRDGYTF.

V and J are TRBV19 and TRBJ1-2; D perhaps matches TRBD1 (6 bases). The CDR3 totals 14 residues. Germline V gene data show CDR1 as LNHDA and CDR2 as SQIVND (reference sequence). V dropped 3 bases and J dropped 2 bases, with 10 bases sitting between them. The DNA for the CDR3 is TGTGCCAGTAGTATCGACGGACAGAACTATGGCTACACCTTC. Translated, it gives CASSIDGQNYGYTF. Complete variable domain (other parts from reference TRBV19 and TRBJ1-2): DGGITQSPKYLFRKEGQNVTLSCEQNLNHDAMYWYRQDPGQGLRLIYYSQIVNDFQKGDIAEGYSVSREKKESFPLTVTSAQKNPTAFYLCASSIDGQNYGYTFGSGTRLTVV.

The chain has TRBV7-6 and TRBJ2-3; 8 bases agree with TRBD1. Trimming cost V 2 bases and J 4 bases; bases outside gene matches: 5. The CDR3 covers 15 residues. CDR1 is SGHVS and CDR2 is FNYEAQ in the germline V gene. As DNA, the CDR3 is TGTGCCAGCAGCTTACGACAGGGGAAAGCAGATACGCAGTATTTT. Translating gives CASSLRQGKADTQYF.

This clone has more than one count but fewer than ten. The rearrangement uses TRBV2 and TRBJ2-7; 8 bases match TRBD1. CDR1 is SNHLY, CDR2 FYNNEI, per germline. The junction had 9 bases not matched to a gene; V was cut back by 6 bases and J by 2 bases. The CDR3 is made up of 15 amino acids. The DNA for the CDR3 is TGTGCCAGCAGAACAACGGGACAGGCCCCCTACGAGCAGTACTTC. Protein: CASRTTGQAPYEQYF. Looking up the rest from reference TRBV2 and TRBJ2-7 gives the full variable domain: EPEVTQTPSHQVTQMGQEVILRCVPISNHLYFYWYRQILGQKVEFLVSFYNNEISEKSEIFDDQFSVERPDGSNFTLKIRSTKLEDSAMYFCASRTTGQAPYEQYFGPGTRLTVT.

This clone was observed once. This chain connects TRBV28 to TRBJ1-2, with TRBD1 as a possible D gene (5 bases). Per germline, CDR1 MDHEN and CDR2 SYDVKM. Trimming removed 3 bases at V and 6 bases at J, with 17 bases between. The CDR3 has 15 amino acids. The CDR3 is CASSFPPGGTNGYTF. Written as DNA, the CDR3 is TGTGCCAGCAGTTTCCCTCCCGGGGGTACTAATGGCTACACCTTC.

The CDR3 DNA follows: TGTGCCAGCAGCTTACGCGAGGGGGTCGGTAGCGGGAGTGGAATTACCAATGAGCAGTTCTTC. It codes for CASSLREGVGSGSGITNEQFF. This chain uses TRBV7-8 with TRBJ2-1; 9 nucleotides match TRBD2. This CDR3 has 21 amino acids. The V segment lost 2 bases and the J segment 6 bases; nucleotides outside the gene matches: 23. Germline CDR1 reads SGHVS; CDR2 reads FQNEAQ.

The gene calls are TRBV28 and TRBJ1-2, with TRBD1 matching 8 bases. The CDR3 extends over 15 amino acids. V lost 5 bases and J lost 3; bases outside the gene matches: 8. Looked up from germline, CDR1 is MDHEN and CDR2 is SYDVKM. CDR3 protein: CASSPPTGGHYGYTF. DNA of the CDR3: TGTGCCAGCAGTCCTCCCACAGGGGGGCACTATGGCTACACCTTC.